This T cell receptor beta chain was observed in a study of beta chain features in type 1 diabetes. Study results and limitations: The influence of HLA type on TCRB rearrangement stayed undetermined.

Note on this clone: Its antigen is currently unknown.

Expressed TCRB transcripts were sequenced, since all the RNA that had been isolated was reverse transcribed. For naive, central memory and regulatory T cell samples, reads averaged around 3.6 million. Only in-frame clones appear in the TCRdb table, and some are missing; sequencing was by immunoSEQ multiplex PCR. The sample holds 250,000 to 400,000 clones; 14% are singletons and the top ten take more than 6.5%. Cell sorting via CD45RO/CCR7/CD25/CD127/CD95/CD27 was performed to obtain CD4+ naive, central memory, regulatory and stem cell-like memory cells. Sequencing was carried out using central memory CD4+ T cells from blood. The source of this sequence is a man aged 25 to 40 in good health.

CDR3: CASSLRKGEDYTF. CDR3 nucleotide sequence: TGTGCCAGCAGCTTAAGAAAGGGAGAGGACTACACCTTC. The rearrangement uses TRBV11-2 and TRBJ1-2; D call uncertain. The CDR3 sequence is 13 residues long. Germline V CDR1 and CDR2: SGHAT, FQNNGV. V was pared by 2 bases and J by 10 bases, with 14 bases between.